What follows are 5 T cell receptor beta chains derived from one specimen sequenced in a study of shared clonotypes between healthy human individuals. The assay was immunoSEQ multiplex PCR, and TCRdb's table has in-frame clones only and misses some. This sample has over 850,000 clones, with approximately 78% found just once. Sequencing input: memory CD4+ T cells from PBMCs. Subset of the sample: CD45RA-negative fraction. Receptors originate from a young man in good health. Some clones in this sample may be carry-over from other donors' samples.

Written as DNA, the CDR3 is TGTGCCAGCAGTTCAACCCATCAGGGTTTCACCGGGGAGCTGTTTTTT. Translation gives CASSSTHQGFTGELFF. The chain uses TRBV27 and TRBJ2-2; tentatively, D is TRBD1 (5 bases). This CDR3 is built from 16 residues. V dropped 4 bases and J dropped 4 bases, with 16 bases sitting between them. Germline CDR1 reads MNHEY; CDR2 reads SMNVEV (reference sequence).

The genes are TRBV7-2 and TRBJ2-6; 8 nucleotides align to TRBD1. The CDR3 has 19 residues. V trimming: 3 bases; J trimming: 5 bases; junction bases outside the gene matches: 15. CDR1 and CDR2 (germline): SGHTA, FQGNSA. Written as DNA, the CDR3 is TGTGCCAGCAGCTTTATCGTGGGGACAGGCCTTTTTAGGGCCAACGTCCTGACTTTC. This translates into CASSFIVGTGLFRANVLTF.

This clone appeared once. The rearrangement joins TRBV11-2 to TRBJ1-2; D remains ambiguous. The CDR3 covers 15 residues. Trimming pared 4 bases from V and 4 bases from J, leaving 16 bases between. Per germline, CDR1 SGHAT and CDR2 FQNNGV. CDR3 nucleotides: TGTGCCAGCAGCTCAGAGTCCAGGAATCGCTATGGCTACACCTTC. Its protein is CASSSESRNRYGYTF.

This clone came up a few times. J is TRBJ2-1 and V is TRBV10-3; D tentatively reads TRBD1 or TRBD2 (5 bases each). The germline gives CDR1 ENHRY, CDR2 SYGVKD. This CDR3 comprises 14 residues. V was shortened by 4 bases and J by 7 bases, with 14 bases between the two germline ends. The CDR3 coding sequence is TGTGCCATCAGTGGGGACCACACCGTGAATGAGCAGTTCTTC. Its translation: CAISGDHTVNEQFF.

CDR3 residues: CASSPGTYNEQFF. In DNA form, the CDR3 reads TGTGCCAGCAGCCCTGGGACCTACAATGAGCAGTTCTTC. The rearrangement links TRBV28 to TRBJ2-1; D call uncertain. This CDR3 comprises 13 residues. Between the trimmed V and J ends, which lost 6 bases and 2 bases, there was a span of 8 bases. Per the germline V gene, CDR1 is MDHEN and CDR2 is SYDVKM.